Presented here are 25 T cell receptor beta chains from one specimen sequenced in a study of T cell changes during pregnancy in multiple sclerosis. Assay used: immunoSEQ multiplex PCR; TCRdb lists only in-frame clones, some missing. This table holds about 51,000 clones, roughly 92% found once. Sequenced material: CD4+ T cells from peripheral blood mononuclear cells, taken in the third trimester of pregnancy. The receptors were gathered from a female donor with multiple sclerosis, enrolled in a pregnancy study.

The chain links TRBV4-2 to TRBJ2-1, with D possibly TRBD2 on 7 matching bases. This CDR3 has 16 residues. Trimming left V 4 bases short and J 5 bases short, with 18 bases between. From germline, CDR1 is LGHNA and CDR2 YNFKEQ. CDR3 sequence (DNA): TGTGCCAGCAGCCCCTCTACGGGGGGCCTAAACAATGAGCAGTTCTTC. Translation: CASSPSTGGLNNEQFF.

The chain has TRBV19 and TRBJ2-5; 11 bases agree with TRBD2. Trimming removed 2 bases from V and 5 bases from J; junction bases left unmatched: 1. The CDR3 covers 14 residues. Germline V gene lookup returns CDR1 LNHDA and CDR2 SQIVND (reference sequence). CDR3 residues: CASSITSGSETQYF. CDR3 DNA: TGTGCCAGTAGTATAACTAGCGGGAGCGAGACCCAGTACTTC.

V is TRBV6-5 and J is TRBJ2-7; TRBD1 matches 8 bases. Germline values: CDR1 MNHEY, CDR2 SVGAGI. V lost 6 bases, J lost 6 bases, and 10 bases stayed unmatched. The CDR3 extends over 14 amino acids. The CDR3 region is CASSQDRVLLEQYF. Written as DNA, the CDR3 is TGTGCCAGCAGCCAGGACAGGGTTCTTCTCGAGCAGTACTTC.

This clone was found a few times. This chain uses TRBV5-1 with TRBJ2-6; 10 nucleotides align to TRBD1. Germline CDR1 and CDR2: SGHRS and YFSETQ. Trimming removed 3 bases from V and 0 bases from J; junction bases left unmatched: 18. CDR3 length equals 22 residues. The CDR3 DNA reads as TGCGCCAGCAGCTCCCCTTCATCCCAAAGACAGGGGGCAGACTCTGGGGCCAACGTCCTGACTTTC. Translated: CASSSPSSQRQGADSGANVLTF.

In its sample, this clone was seen once. The V call is TRBV7-2, the J call TRBJ2-7; TRBD2 matches 8 bases. The CDR3 sequence is 15 residues long. Trimming took 2 bases from V and 0 from J; bases not matched to a gene: 3. Germline V gives CDR1 SGHTA, CDR2 FQGNSA. The CDR3 nucleotides read TGTGCCAGCAGCTTATTAGGGACTAGCTCCTACGAGCAGTACTTC. Translating gives CASSLLGTSSYEQYF.

The J gene is TRBJ2-1, the V gene TRBV7-9; a possible D gene is TRBD2 (6 bases). Trimming removed 6 bases at V and 5 bases at J, with 11 bases between. In germline, CDR1 is SEHNR, CDR2 FQNEAQ (reference sequence). The CDR3 covers 13 residues. DNA for the CDR3: TGTGCCAGCAGGCACACTAGCAACAATGAGCAGTTCTTC. This translates into CASRHTSNNEQFF. The complete variable domain, with remaining parts taken from reference TRBV7-9 and TRBJ2-1, reads DTGVSQNPRHKITKRGQNVTFRCDPISEHNRLYWYRQTLGQGPEFLTYFQNEAQLEKSRLLSDRFSAERPKGSFSTLEIQRTEQGDSAMYLCASRHTSNNEQFFGPGTRLTVL.

The chain uses TRBV28 and TRBJ1-2, with D unresolved. With 4 bases removed from V and 6 bases from J, the gap between germline ends came to 12 bases. The CDR3 is 13 residues long. Per the germline V gene, CDR1 is MDHEN and CDR2 is SYDVKM. The CDR3 DNA reads as TGTGCCAGCAGTTACCGGGGTGGCAATGGCTACACCTTC. This translates into CASSYRGGNGYTF.

J is TRBJ2-7 and V is TRBV28, with 11 bases aligning to TRBD1. The CDR3 spans 18 residues. The germline CDR1 and CDR2 sequences are MDHEN and SYDVKM. J lost 0 bases, V lost 5 bases, and 12 bases had no gene match. Written as DNA, the CDR3 is TGTGCCAGCAGTCCACCCTCCGCCGGGACAGGGGGCTCCTACGAGCAGTACTTC. Translating gives CASSPPSAGTGGSYEQYF.

This chain uses TRBV5-1 with TRBJ1-2, with D uncertain. This CDR3 has 15 residues. V was shortened by 1 base and J by 5 bases, with 15 bases between the two germline ends. Looked up from germline, CDR1 is SGHRS and CDR2 is YFSETQ. Here the CDR3 DNA reads TGCGCCAGCAGCTTGAGTGGAACAGTAGGTTATGGCTACACCTTC. It yields the protein CASSLSGTVGYGYTF.

J is TRBJ1-5 and V is TRBV27; D remains ambiguous. The germline CDR1 and CDR2 sequences are MNHEY and SMNVEV (reference sequence). The CDR3 totals 13 residues. V lost 6 bases and J 1 base, leaving 7 bases between the germline ends. The chain's CDR3 is CASSQMSNQPQHF. The CDR3 nucleotides read TGTGCCAGCAGCCAGATGAGCAATCAGCCCCAGCATTTT.

V gene TRBV6-4 combines with J gene TRBJ2-1, with 7 bases fitting TRBD1. Germline V gene data show CDR1 as MRHNA and CDR2 as SNTAGT. CDR3 length equals 17 residues. The ends lost 2 bases at V and 7 bases at J; junction bases unmatched: 14. The CDR3, as DNA: TGTGCCAGCAGTGACGTGCGACAGGGAACCCGGGGAAATGAGCAGTTCTTC. Translated, it gives CASSDVRQGTRGNEQFF.

The chain recombines TRBV19 with TRBJ2-1, with a weak D call TRBD1 (6 bases). Trimming removed 2 bases from V and 9 bases from J, with 11 bases in between. The CDR3 is 13 amino acids. The germline CDR1 and CDR2 sequences are LNHDA and SQIVND (reference sequence). This CDR3 is CASSIRGSGEQFF. In DNA, the CDR3 is TGTGCCAGTAGTATAAGGGGGAGCGGTGAGCAGTTCTTC.

The rearrangement uses TRBV4-1 and TRBJ1-3; weak D call: TRBD1 (6 bases). This CDR3 is built from 16 residues. Germline loops: CDR1 MGHRA, CDR2 YSYEKL. Trimming pared 0 bases from V and 2 bases from J, leaving 11 bases between. CDR3 sequence (DNA): TGCGCCAGCAGCCAAGATTCAACAGGGACTGGAAACACCATATATTTT. Translating gives CASSQDSTGTGNTIYF.

This clone is a singleton in its sample. V and J are TRBV27 and TRBJ2-1; 14 nucleotides match TRBD2. This CDR3 has 19 amino acids. Germline CDR1 and CDR2: MNHEY and SMNVEV (reference sequence). With V trimmed by 1 base and J by 0 bases, 5 bases remained unmatched. The chain's CDR3 is CASSLFRGLAGDSYNEQFF. The CDR3 region has the DNA TGTGCCAGCAGTTTATTTAGGGGACTAGCGGGAGACTCCTACAATGAGCAGTTCTTC.

This clone has only one observation. The V gene is TRBV2, the J gene TRBJ2-5, with 7 positions matching TRBD1. Germline trimming cut 7 bases from V and 5 bases from J; bases unmatched to any gene: 13. Germline lookup yields CDR1 SNHLY and CDR2 FYNNEI. The CDR3 covers 15 residues. The CDR3 DNA follows: TGTGCCAGCACCACACCCGACAGGGCAGGGGAGACCCAGTACTTC. Translation gives CASTTPDRAGETQYF.

This clone was seen only once. The chain couples TRBV4-3 to TRBJ1-4, with 11 bases identical to TRBD1. After removal of 0 bases from V and 4 bases from J, the junction contained 13 bases not matched to a gene. Germline V gene sequence: CDR1 LGHNA, CDR2 YSLEER. This CDR3 is built from 20 residues. This CDR3 is CASSQDLVRTGGFLNEKLFF. The CDR3 DNA reads as TGCGCCAGCAGCCAAGATTTAGTCCGGACAGGGGGCTTCCTTAATGAAAAACTGTTTTTT.

The chain is built from TRBV4-2 and TRBJ1-1, with D possibly TRBD1 on 5 matching bases. The germline V gene has CDR1 LGHNA and CDR2 YNFKEQ. V was cut by 3 bases and J by 4 bases, with 18 bases left in between. The CDR3 totals 16 residues. CDR3 DNA: TGTGCCAGCAGCCAGTTGATCCGACAGCAATCCACTGAAGCTTTCTTT. It encodes CASSQLIRQQSTEAFF.

J is TRBJ2-5 and V is TRBV6-1; a possible D gene is TRBD2 (7 bases). The V gene lost 7 bases and the J gene lost 4 bases, with 16 bases spanning the gap. This CDR3 region has 14 residues. Germline V gene data show CDR1 as MNHNS and CDR2 as SASEGT. Here the CDR3 DNA reads TGTGCCAGCACCGAAGGGGGGGCGGGAGAGACCCAGTACTTC. Translation: CASTEGGAGETQYF.

The rearrangement joins TRBV6-5 to TRBJ2-5; D is ambiguous. The CDR3 sequence is 12 residues long. The ends were cut back, 5 bases at V and 0 bases at J, with 4 bases in the middle. From germline, CDR1 is MNHEY and CDR2 SVGAGI. The CDR3 spells CASSNNQETQYF. The CDR3, as DNA: TGTGCCAGCAGTAACAACCAAGAGACCCAGTACTTC.

The CDR3 region is CASSLGTARTGELFF. CDR3 in DNA: TGTGCCAGCAGCTTGGGGACAGCTCGCACCGGGGAGCTGTTTTTT. The rearrangement uses TRBV5-4 and TRBJ2-2; possible D gene TRBD1, 6 bases. The CDR3 contains 15 residues. The germline V gene encodes CDR1 SGHNT and CDR2 YYREEE (reference sequence). V lost 0 bases to trimming and J lost 4 bases, with 10 bases between them.

V and J are TRBV28 and TRBJ2-1; 7 nucleotides match TRBD1. J was trimmed by 6 bases and V by 9 bases; bases with no gene match: 20. The CDR3 is 17 amino acids. CDR1 MDHEN and CDR2 SYDVKM come from the germline V gene. CDR3 sequence (DNA): TGTGCCAGTACCAGACAGGGCGGCGCTTCGGCGGTCAATGAGCAGTTCTTC. Protein: CASTRQGGASAVNEQFF.

The V call is TRBV4-1, the J call TRBJ2-7; 9 nucleotides align to TRBD2. V lost 1 base to trimming and J lost 5 bases; unmatched junction nucleotides: 6. The CDR3 is made up of 15 amino acids. CDR1 MGHRA and CDR2 YSYEKL come from the germline V gene. The CDR3 here is CASSQVGVAGDEQYF. CDR3 DNA sequence: TGCGCCAGCAGCCAAGTCGGTGTAGCGGGAGACGAGCAGTACTTC.

J is TRBJ1-3 and V is TRBV5-1, with no clear D. CDR1 SGHRS and CDR2 YFSETQ come from the germline V gene. With 0 bases removed from V and 0 bases from J, the gap between germline ends came to 10 bases. The CDR3 covers 16 residues. CDR3 amino acids: CASSLAGGTSGNTIYF. CDR3 DNA: TGCGCCAGCAGCTTGGCCGGCGGAACCTCTGGAAACACCATATATTTT. Using reference TRBV5-1 and TRBJ1-3 for the parts outside the CDR3, the full variable domain is KAGVTQTPRYLIKTRGQQVTLSCSPISGHRSVSWYQQTPGQGLQFLFEYFSETQRNKGNFPGRFSGRQFSNSRSEMNVSTLELGDSALYLCASSLAGGTSGNTIYFGEGSWLTVV.

The chain combines TRBV19 with TRBJ1-1, with D possibly TRBD1 on 6 matching bases. Germline V gene data show CDR1 as LNHDA and CDR2 as SQIVND (reference sequence). V gave up 3 bases and J gave up 5 bases, with 13 bases separating them. CDR3 length equals 14 residues. The chain's CDR3 is CASSIQGSKTEAFF. The DNA for the CDR3 is TGTGCCAGTAGTATTCAGGGGTCGAAGACTGAAGCTTTCTTT. The complete variable domain, with remaining parts taken from reference TRBV19 and TRBJ1-1, reads DGGITQSPKYLFRKEGQNVTLSCEQNLNHDAMYWYRQDPGQGLRLIYYSQIVNDFQKGDIAEGYSVSREKKESFPLTVTSAQKNPTAFYLCASSIQGSKTEAFFGQGTRLTVV.

This sequence joins TRBV28 and TRBJ2-7; perhaps TRBD1 as D (5 bases). This CDR3 spans 12 amino acids. Germline V lookup: CDR1 MDHEN, CDR2 SYDVKM. The V gene lost 7 bases and the J gene lost 3 bases, with 10 bases spanning the gap. The CDR3: CASTKGIYEQYF. CDR3 nucleotide sequence: TGTGCCAGCACAAAGGGGATCTACGAGCAGTACTTC. Complete variable domain (other parts from reference TRBV28 and TRBJ2-7): DVKVTQSSRYLVKRTGEKVFLECVQDMDHENMFWYRQDPGLGLRLIYFSYDVKMKEKGDIPEGYSVSREKKERFSLILESASTNQTSMYLCASTKGIYEQYFGPGTRLTVT.